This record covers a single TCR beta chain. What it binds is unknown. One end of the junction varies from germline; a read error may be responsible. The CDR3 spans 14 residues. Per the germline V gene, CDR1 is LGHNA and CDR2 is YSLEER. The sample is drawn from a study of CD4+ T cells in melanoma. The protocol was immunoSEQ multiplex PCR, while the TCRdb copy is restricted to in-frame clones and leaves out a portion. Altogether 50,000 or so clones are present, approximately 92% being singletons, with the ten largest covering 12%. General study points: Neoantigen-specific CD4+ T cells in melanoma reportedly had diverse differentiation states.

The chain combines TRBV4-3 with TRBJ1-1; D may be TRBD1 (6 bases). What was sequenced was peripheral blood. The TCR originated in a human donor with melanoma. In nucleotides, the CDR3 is TGCGCCAGCAGCCAAGGGTTACAGGGCTGGTGGGCTTTATTT. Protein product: CASSQGLQGWWALF.